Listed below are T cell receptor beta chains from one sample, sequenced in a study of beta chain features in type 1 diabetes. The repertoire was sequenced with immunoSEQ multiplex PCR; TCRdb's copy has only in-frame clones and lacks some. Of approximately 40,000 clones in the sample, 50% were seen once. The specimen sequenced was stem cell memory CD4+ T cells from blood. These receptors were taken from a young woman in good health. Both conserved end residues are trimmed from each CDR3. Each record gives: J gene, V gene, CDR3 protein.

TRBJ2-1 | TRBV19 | ASRRLAGGTLYNEQF
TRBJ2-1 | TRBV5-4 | ASSLKGGALYNEQF
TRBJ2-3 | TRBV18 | ASSPAGGFTDTQY
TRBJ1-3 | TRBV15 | ATSRESQSGNTIY
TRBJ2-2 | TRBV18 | ASSKTQAGTGELF
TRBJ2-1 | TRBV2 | ASSVEREGNNEQF
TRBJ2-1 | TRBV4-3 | ASSQDHPTSGQSSYNEQF
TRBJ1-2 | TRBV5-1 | ASSPDNPSGYT
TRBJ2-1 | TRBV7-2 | ASSFSSQGNNEQF
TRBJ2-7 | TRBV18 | ASSPSRDSYEQY
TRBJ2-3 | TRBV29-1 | SVHQVTDTQY
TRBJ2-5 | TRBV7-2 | ASSHRGGLETQY
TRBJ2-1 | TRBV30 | AWTRDNEQF
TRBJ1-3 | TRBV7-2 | ASSRTGDSGNTIY
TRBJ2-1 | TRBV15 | ATSRDRASGLNEQF
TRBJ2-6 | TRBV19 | ASTSGPGANVLT
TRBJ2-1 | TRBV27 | ASSASGRARNEQF
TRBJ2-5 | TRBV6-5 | ASTTGGTKETQY
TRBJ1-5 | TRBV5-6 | ASSLRSWGRNQPQH
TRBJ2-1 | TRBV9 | ASSVDGGSSVEQF
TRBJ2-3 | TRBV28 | ASSLLRDTQY
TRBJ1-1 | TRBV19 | ASSADKLNTEAF
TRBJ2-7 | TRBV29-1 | SVGPPGREGREQY
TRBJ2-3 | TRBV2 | ASKKTSETDTQY
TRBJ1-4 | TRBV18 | ASSPRTGFTTNEKLF
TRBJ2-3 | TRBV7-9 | ASSPVTGGTDTQY
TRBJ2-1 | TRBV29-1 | SVMTGPIYNEQF
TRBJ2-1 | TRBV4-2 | ASSLDPGGSPYNEQF
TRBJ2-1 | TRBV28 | ASSPGHSYNEQF
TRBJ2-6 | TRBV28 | ASSSQGAGANVLT
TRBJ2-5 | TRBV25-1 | ASSDDRGTETQY
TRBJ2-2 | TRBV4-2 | ASSQTSGRDTGELF
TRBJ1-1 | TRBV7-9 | ASSLVGGINTEAF
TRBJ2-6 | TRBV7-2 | ASSARQGTGANVLT
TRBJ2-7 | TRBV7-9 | ASSSTGSGSYEQY
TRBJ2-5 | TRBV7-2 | ASTWGTSGAAGQETQY
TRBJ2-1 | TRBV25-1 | ASEPGLEYNEQF
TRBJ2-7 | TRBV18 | ASSPKSLAGGNYEQY
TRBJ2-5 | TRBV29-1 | SVGTGQYQETQY
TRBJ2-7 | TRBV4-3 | ASSQDTGQGAFFYEQY
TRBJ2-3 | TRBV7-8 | ASSLRPSGNTDTQY
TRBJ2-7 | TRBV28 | ASSPPVVSYEQY